This is a list of T cell receptor beta chains from one sample in a study of T cell repertoires in cytomegalovirus infection. These receptors have no identified antigens. TCRdb fed the reads into MiXCR, producing one record per CDR3 protein. This table holds 300,000 to 400,000 distinct CDR3 sequences, approximately 25% found once. Here the sequenced sample was cultured PBMCs, taken from culture after CMV antigen stimulation. These receptors were collected from a human donor in good health (CMV status not recorded). Some clones in this sample may be carry-over from other donors' samples. Both conserved end residues are part of each CDR3. The order of the fields is J gene, D gene, V gene, clone size, CDR3 DNA, CDR3 protein. A D gene is named only where the DNA matches it firmly. Some rows mark clone size as missing; the rest say once, few, many or name a class of expanded clone.

>TRBJ1-5|-|TRBV28|-
TGTGCCAGCACCGGGACGGGGCAGCCCCAGCATTTT
CASTGTGQPQHF
>TRBJ2-7|-|TRBV23-1|-
TGCGCCAGCAGTCAATCCGGCAGCTCCGAGCAGTACTTC
CASSQSGSSEQYF
>TRBJ1-5|-|TRBV30|-
TGTGCCTGGAGCAGGAGTGATAGCAATCAGCCCCAGCATTTT
CAWSRSDSNQPQHF
>TRBJ2-3|TRBD2|TRBV14|few
TGTGCCAGCAGCCAAGATCTTATGAGCGGGAGCGCAGATACGCAGTATTTT
CASSQDLMSGSADTQYF
>TRBJ2-1|-|TRBV7-9|-
TGTGCCAGCAGCTCGTTCCGGGACCACAATGAGCAGTTCTTC
CASSSFRDHNEQFF
>TRBJ2-2|TRBD1|TRBV25-1|few
TGTGCCAGCAGACCGACACGAGAAAACAGGGGAGCGAACACCGGGGAGCTGTTTTTT
CASRPTRENRGANTGELFF
>TRBJ1-1|-|TRBV4-1|-
TGCGCCAGCAGTCACCTTTCCGTCAACACTGAAGCTTTCTTT
CASSHLSVNTEAFF
>TRBJ2-1|TRBD2|TRBV7-2|many
TGTGCCAGCAGCTTATCTAGCGGGAGTTTATACAATGAGCAGTTCTTC
CASSLSSGSLYNEQFF
>TRBJ1-2|-|TRBV27|-
TGTGCCAGCAGTTTATCGTCAGGGTTAAGCGAACCAAACTATGGCTACACCTTC
CASSLSSGLSEPNYGYTF
>TRBJ1-5|-|TRBV12-3/TRBV12-4|-
TGTGCCAGCAGTCACACAGGGTCGGGGAGCAATCAGCCCCAGCATTTT
CASSHTGSGSNQPQHF
>TRBJ2-7|-|TRBV10-2|-
TGCGCCAGCAGTGCTCTACTCGGACAGCCCCCTGGCGAGCAGTACTTC
CASSALLGQPPGEQYF
>TRBJ2-3|TRBD2|TRBV4-3|-
TGCGCCAGCAGCCAAGATCCTCCTAGCGGGCCCACAGATACGCAGTATTTT
CASSQDPPSGPTDTQYF
>TRBJ2-1|-|TRBV2|-
TGTGCCAGCAGGGTCAATGAGCAGTTCTTC
CASRVNEQFF
>TRBJ1-1|-|TRBV6-5|-
TGTGCCAGCAGTCTTACACAGAACACTGAAGCTTTCTTT
CASSLTQNTEAFF
>TRBJ1-2|TRBD1|TRBV6-8|-
TGTGCCAGCAGTCGGATGTCAGACAGGGAAGGCTACACCTTC
CASSRMSDREGYTF
>TRBJ1-2|-|TRBV28|-
TGTGCCAGCAGCCTCCCCGGGATCTATGGCTACACCTTC
CASSLPGIYGYTF
>TRBJ1-4|-|TRBV7-8|many
TGTGCCAGCAGCCCTGTCGGGACAACTAATGAAAAACTGTTTTTT
CASSPVGTTNEKLFF
>TRBJ2-7|TRBD2|TRBV7-2|few
TGTGCCAGCAGCACTAGCGGGCACCCCTACGAGCAGTACTTC
CASSTSGHPYEQYF
>TRBJ2-3|-|TRBV6-5|few
TGTGCCACCGGGGACACAGATACGCAGTATTTT
CATGDTDTQYF
>TRBJ1-1|-|TRBV20-1|-
TGCAGTGCTTCGACAGGTGGGAACACTGAAGCTTTCTTT
CSASTGGNTEAFF
>TRBJ1-3|-|TRBV7-8|-
TGTGCCAGCAGCTTAGTGGGGACAACGATCGGAAACACCATATATTTT
CASSLVGTTIGNTIYF
>TRBJ1-1|-|TRBV11-2|-
TGTGCCAGCAGTTTGCTTTGGGGTTTGAACACTGAAGCTTTCTTT
CASSLLWGLNTEAFF
>TRBJ1-2|-|TRBV27|-
TGTGCCAGCAGCCAAGGCTATGGCTACACCTTC
CASSQGYGYTF
>TRBJ1-2|-|TRBV19|few
TGTGCCAGTAGATTGGACAGCCAGGTTCATGGCTATGGCTACACCTTC
CASRLDSQVHGYGYTF
>TRBJ1-2|TRBD1|TRBV5-6|-
TGTGCCAGCAGCTTGGGAGGGGGCATCGGCTATGGCTACACCTTC
CASSLGGGIGYGYTF
>TRBJ2-2|-|TRBV6-1|-
TGTGCCACCAAGGGGGACTCCCTGGGAACCGGGGAGCTGTTTTTT
CATKGDSLGTGELFF
>TRBJ2-1|TRBD2|TRBV7-2|many
TGTGCCAGCAGCTCAAATAGCGGGTTTAGTGGGGACAATGAGCAGTTCTTC
CASSSNSGFSGDNEQFF
>TRBJ2-5|TRBD2|TRBV20-1|-
TGCAGTGCTAGAGACTGGCGGGAGGCCCAAGAGACCCAGTACTTC
CSARDWREAQETQYF
>TRBJ2-6|-|TRBV6-5|-
TGTGCCAGCAGTTACTCTGGAACTGGGGCCAACGTCCTGACTTTC
CASSYSGTGANVLTF
>TRBJ1-1|-|TRBV6-5|-
TGTGCCAGCAGTACCTCCAGGGCCACTGAAGCTTTCTTT
CASSTSRATEAFF
>TRBJ2-1|TRBD2|TRBV14|-
TGTGCCAGCAGCCAACGACTAGCGGGAGGCAGTGAGCAGTTCTTC
CASSQRLAGGSEQFF
>TRBJ1-5|TRBD1|TRBV5-8|-
TGTGCCAGCAGCCGGACAGGCCGCAGCAATCAGCCCCAGCATTTT
CASSRTGRSNQPQHF
>TRBJ2-3|TRBD2|TRBV11-2|-
TGTGCCAGCAGCTCTCACGGGGGGTTGACTGCAGATACGCAGTATTTT
CASSSHGGLTADTQYF
>TRBJ1-6|-|TRBV5-4|many
TGTGCCAGCAGCCCGGGACGGCGGGATTCACCCCTCCACTTT
CASSPGRRDSPLHF
>TRBJ2-2|-|TRBV20-1|-
TGCAGTGCCCCACTAGGGGGACCGAACACCGGGGAGCTGTTTTTT
CSAPLGGPNTGELFF
>TRBJ2-6|TRBD2|TRBV4-1|-
TGCGCCAGCACCACCCCGAAAGTCCTAGCGGGATCTGGGGCCAACGTCCTGACTTTC
CASTTPKVLAGSGANVLTF
>TRBJ2-1|-|TRBV7-2|many
TGTGCCAGCAGCCCTTACCCGGGTCAAGAGCAGTTCTTC
CASSPYPGQEQFF
>TRBJ2-5|TRBD2|TRBV12-3/TRBV12-4|many
TGTGCCAGCAGTTTCCCCCCCGTCTTAGCGGGACAAGAGACCCAGTACTTC
CASSFPPVLAGQETQYF
>TRBJ1-4|TRBD1|TRBV5-1|-
TGCGCCAGCAGTCCCGGGACAGGACAAACTAATGAAAAACTGTTTTTT
CASSPGTGQTNEKLFF
>TRBJ1-4|-|TRBV6-1|-
TGTGCCACAGGACGCCTCGACCTCGAAAAACTGTTTTTT
CATGRLDLEKLFF
>TRBJ2-7|-|TRBV11-1|few
TGTGCCAGCAGCTTAGTCGGCCAGTCGGTCGAGCAGTACTTC
CASSLVGQSVEQYF
>TRBJ2-3|-|TRBV11-2|-
TGTGCCAGCAGCTTAGAACTAGCCCGGCGGGATACGCAGTATTTT
CASSLELARRDTQYF
>TRBJ1-2|-|TRBV29-1|few
TGCAGCGTTGATAAGGAGAGAGCTAACTATGGCTACACCTTC
CSVDKERANYGYTF
>TRBJ1-1|-|TRBV27|-
TGTGCCAGCAGTTTACTTCCCCTCGGGGCTGTGACTGAAGCTTTCTTT
CASSLLPLGAVTEAFF
>TRBJ2-3|TRBD2|TRBV5-6|-
TGTGCCAGCAGCTTGGCCGGGCTAGCGGGAGCCACAGATACGCAGTATTTT
CASSLAGLAGATDTQYF
>TRBJ2-7|-|TRBV7-2|-
TGTGCCAGCAGCCCCCATGGATTGAGCTCCTACGAGCAGTACTTC
CASSPHGLSSYEQYF